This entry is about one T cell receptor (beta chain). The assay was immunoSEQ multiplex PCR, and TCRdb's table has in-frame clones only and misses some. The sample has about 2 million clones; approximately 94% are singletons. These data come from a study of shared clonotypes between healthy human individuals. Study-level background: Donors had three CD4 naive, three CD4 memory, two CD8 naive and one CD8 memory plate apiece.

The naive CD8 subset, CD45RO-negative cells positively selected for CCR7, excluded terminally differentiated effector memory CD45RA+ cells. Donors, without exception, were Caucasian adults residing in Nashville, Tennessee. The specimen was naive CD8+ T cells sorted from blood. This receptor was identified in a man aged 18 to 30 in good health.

The DNA for the CDR3 is TGCGCCAGCAGTGAGTCCGGGGGGACGGCCGAGCAGTACTTC. It is translated as CASSESGGTAEQYF. V and J are TRBV10-1 and TRBJ2-7, with TRBD2 matching 7 bases. The CDR3 consists of 14 residues. Losses at the gene ends were 0 bases for V and 6 bases for J; bases not matched to a gene: 5. Germline V gives CDR1 WNHNN, CDR2 SYGVQD (reference sequence).